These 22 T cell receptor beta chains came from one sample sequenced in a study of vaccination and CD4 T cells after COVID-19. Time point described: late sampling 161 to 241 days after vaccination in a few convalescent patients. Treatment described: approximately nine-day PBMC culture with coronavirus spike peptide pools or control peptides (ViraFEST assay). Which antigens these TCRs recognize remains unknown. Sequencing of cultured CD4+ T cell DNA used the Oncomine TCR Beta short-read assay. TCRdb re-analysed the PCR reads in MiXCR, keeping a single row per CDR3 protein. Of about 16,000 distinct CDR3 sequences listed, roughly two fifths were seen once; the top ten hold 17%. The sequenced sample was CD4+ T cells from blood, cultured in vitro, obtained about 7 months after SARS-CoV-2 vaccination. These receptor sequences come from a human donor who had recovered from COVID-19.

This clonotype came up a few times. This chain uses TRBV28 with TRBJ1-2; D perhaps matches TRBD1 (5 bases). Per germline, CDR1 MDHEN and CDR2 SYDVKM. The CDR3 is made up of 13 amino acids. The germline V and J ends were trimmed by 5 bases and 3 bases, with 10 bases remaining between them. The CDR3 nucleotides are TGTGCCAGCAGTCCCGACAGCTACTATGGCTACACCTTC. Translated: CASSPDSYYGYTF.

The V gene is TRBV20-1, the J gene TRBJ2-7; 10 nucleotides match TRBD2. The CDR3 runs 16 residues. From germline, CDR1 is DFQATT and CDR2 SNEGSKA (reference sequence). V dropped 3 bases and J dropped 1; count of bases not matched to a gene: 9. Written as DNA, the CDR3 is TGCAGTGCTAGGGAACCCGGACTAGCGGAGTCCTACGAGCAGTACTTC. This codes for CSAREPGLAESYEQYF.

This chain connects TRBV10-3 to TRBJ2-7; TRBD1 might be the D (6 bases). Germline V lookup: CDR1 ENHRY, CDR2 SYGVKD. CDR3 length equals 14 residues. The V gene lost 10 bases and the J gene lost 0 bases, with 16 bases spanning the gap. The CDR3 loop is CATPTGTSSYEQYF. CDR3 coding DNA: TGTGCCACACCCACAGGGACCTCCTCCTACGAGCAGTACTTC.

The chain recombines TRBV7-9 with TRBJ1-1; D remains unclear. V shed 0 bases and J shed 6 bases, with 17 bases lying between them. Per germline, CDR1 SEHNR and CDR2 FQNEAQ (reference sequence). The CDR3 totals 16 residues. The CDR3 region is CASSLALVRASAEAFF. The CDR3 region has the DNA TGTGCCAGCAGCTTAGCGCTCGTCAGAGCTTCAGCTGAAGCTTTCTTT.

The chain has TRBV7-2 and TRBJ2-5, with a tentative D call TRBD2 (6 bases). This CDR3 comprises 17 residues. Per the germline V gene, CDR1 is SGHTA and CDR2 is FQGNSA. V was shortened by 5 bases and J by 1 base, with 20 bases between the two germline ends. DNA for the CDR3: TGTGCCAGCAGCCCACTTTTCGTTTCAGCGGGCCAAGAGACCCAGTACTTC. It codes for CASSPLFVSAGQETQYF.

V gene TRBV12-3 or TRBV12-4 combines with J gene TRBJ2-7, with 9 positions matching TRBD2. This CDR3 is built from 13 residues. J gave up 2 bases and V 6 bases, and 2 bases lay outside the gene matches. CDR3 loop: CASRASGAYEQYF. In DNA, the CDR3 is TGTGCCAGCAGGGCTAGCGGGGCCTACGAGCAGTACTTC.

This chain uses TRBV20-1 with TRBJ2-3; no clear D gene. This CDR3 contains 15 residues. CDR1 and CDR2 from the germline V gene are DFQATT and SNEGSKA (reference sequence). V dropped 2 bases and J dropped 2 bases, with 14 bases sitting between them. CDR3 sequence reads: CSARSQLGNTDTQYF. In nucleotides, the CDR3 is TGCAGTGCTAGATCCCAGCTGGGCAACACAGATACGCAGTATTTT.

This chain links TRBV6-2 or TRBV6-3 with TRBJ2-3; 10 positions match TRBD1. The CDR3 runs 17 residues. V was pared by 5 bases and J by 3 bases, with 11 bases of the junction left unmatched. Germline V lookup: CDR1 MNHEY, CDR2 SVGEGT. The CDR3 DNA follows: TGTGCCAGCAGTCCCCGGGACAGGGGATTGGCGACAGATACGCAGTATTTT. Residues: CASSPRDRGLATDTQYF.

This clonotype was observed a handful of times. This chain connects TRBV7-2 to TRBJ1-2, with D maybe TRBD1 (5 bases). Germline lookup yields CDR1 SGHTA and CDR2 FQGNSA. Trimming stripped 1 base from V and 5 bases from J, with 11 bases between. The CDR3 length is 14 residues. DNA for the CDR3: TGTGCCAGCAGCTTAGGGGTCGGGGGTTATGGCTACACCTTC. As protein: CASSLGVGGYGYTF.

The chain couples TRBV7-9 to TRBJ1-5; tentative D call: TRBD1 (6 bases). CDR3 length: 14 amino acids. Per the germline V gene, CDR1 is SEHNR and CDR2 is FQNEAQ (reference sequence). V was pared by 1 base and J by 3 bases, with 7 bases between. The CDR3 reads CASSLEGVNQPQHF. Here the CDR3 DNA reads TGTGCCAGCAGCTTAGAGGGGGTCAATCAGCCCCAGCATTTT.

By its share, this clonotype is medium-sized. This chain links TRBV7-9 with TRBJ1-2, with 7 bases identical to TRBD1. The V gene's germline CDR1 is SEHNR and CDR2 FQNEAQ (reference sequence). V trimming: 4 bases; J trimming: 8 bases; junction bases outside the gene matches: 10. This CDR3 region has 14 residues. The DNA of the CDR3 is TGTGCCAGCAGCTATAAACAGGGGACCCGCGGCTACACCTTC. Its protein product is CASSYKQGTRGYTF.

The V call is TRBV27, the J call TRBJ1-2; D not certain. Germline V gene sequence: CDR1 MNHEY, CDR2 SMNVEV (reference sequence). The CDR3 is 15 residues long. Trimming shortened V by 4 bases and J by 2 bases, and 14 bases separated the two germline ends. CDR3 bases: TGTGCCAGCAGTTCCTCCAGGAGAGGGAACTATGGCTACACCTTC. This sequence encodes CASSSSRRGNYGYTF.

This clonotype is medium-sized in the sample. This chain's CDR3 is CASSRALAGATDTQYF. Here the CDR3 DNA reads TGTGCCAGCAGCCGGGCCCTAGCGGGGGCGACAGATACGCAGTATTTT. V usage is TRBV7-6 and J usage is TRBJ2-3; the match to TRBD2 covers 10 bases. V lost 5 bases to trimming and J lost 3 bases; unmatched junction nucleotides: 8. Germline V gene lookup returns CDR1 SGHVS and CDR2 FNYEAQ. The CDR3 runs to 16 residues. Using reference TRBV7-6 and TRBJ2-3 for the parts outside the CDR3, the full variable domain is GAGVSQSPRYKVTKRGQDVALRCDPISGHVSLYWYRQALGQGPEFLTYFNYEAQQDKSGLPNDRFSAERPEGSISTLTIQRTEQRDSAMYRCASSRALAGATDTQYFGPGTRLTVL.

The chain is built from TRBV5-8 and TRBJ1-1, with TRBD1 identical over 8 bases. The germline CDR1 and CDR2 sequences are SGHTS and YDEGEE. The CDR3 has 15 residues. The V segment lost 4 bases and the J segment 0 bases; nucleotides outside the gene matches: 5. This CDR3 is CASSPDRGLNTEAFF. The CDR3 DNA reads TGTGCCAGCAGCCCTGACAGGGGACTGAACACTGAAGCTTTCTTT.

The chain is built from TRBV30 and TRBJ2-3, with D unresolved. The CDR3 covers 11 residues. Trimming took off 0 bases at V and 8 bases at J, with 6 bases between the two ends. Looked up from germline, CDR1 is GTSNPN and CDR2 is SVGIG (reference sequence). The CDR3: CAWSVAGTQYF. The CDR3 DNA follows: TGTGCCTGGAGTGTAGCCGGTACGCAGTATTTT.

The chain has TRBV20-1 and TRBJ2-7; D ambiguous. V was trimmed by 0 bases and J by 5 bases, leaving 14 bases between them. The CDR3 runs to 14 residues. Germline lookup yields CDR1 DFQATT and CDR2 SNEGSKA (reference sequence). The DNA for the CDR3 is TGCAGTGCTAGAGAACCCGGGCTTCCCCACGAGCAGTACTTC. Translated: CSAREPGLPHEQYF.

The CDR3 DNA reads as TGCAGTACTCTGGCTAGCACAGATACGCAGTATTTT. This encodes CSTLASTDTQYF. This chain joins TRBV20-1 and TRBJ2-3; no clear D. This CDR3 has 12 residues. V lost 8 bases to trimming and J lost 0 bases, with 9 bases between them. The germline gives CDR1 DFQATT, CDR2 SNEGSKA (reference sequence).

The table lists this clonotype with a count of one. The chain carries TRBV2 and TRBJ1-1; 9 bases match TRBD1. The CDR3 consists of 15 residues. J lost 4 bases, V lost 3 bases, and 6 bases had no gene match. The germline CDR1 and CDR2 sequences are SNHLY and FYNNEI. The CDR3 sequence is CASSEDRGRGTEAFF. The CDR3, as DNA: TGTGCCAGCAGTGAGGACAGGGGCAGGGGCACTGAAGCTTTCTTT.

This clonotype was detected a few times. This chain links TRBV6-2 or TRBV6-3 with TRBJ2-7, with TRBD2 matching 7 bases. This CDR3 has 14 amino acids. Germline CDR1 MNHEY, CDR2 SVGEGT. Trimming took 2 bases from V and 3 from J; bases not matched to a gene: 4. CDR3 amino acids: CASSYLGGSYEQYF. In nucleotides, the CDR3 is TGTGCCAGCAGTTACCTCGGCGGGAGCTACGAGCAGTACTTC.

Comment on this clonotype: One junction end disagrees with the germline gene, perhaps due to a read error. The CDR3 bases are TGTGCTAGCAGCCCCCTTACGCGAGGGGAGACCCAGTACTTC. Encoded protein: CASSPLTRGETQYF. The chain employs TRBV7-7 and TRBJ2-5; D may be TRBD2 (5 bases). The CDR3 totals 14 residues. The V gene's germline CDR1 is SSHAT and CDR2 FNYEAQ (reference sequence).

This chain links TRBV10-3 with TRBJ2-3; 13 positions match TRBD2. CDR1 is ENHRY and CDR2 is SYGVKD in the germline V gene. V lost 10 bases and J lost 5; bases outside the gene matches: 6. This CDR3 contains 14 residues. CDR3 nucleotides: TGTGCCACCCGAGGGACTAGCGGGAAAGATACGCAGTATTTT. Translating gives CATRGTSGKDTQYF.

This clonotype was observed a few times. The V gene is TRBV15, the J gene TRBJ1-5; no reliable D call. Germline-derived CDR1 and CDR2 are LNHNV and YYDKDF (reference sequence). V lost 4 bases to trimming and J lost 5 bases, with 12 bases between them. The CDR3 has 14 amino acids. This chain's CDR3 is CATSNTVGYQPQHF. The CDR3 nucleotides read TGTGCCACCAGCAACACCGTGGGGTATCAGCCCCAGCATTTT.